The clone carrying this TCR beta chain showed up many times. Its matching antigen is unknown. This specimen comes from a study of identical twins. This CDR3 is 14 amino acids long. Unique molecular identifiers were in the cDNA, with template-switch universal primer binding. TCRdb processed the 5' RACE reads anew with MiXCR; each CDR3 protein has one entry. Of 150,000 or so distinct CDR3 sequences in the sample, 3.5% were seen once. Findings of the study overall: Sequences that were out-of-frame, alpha and twin-shared displayed an excess of low generation probability. Conclusions were based on cross-sectional statistical analysis, without following the same donors.

The source of this sequence is a man aged 18 to 30 in good health. The genes are TRBV21-1 and TRBJ2-7; the tabulated D call, TRBD1, remains unverified against the DNA. TRBV21-1 is an annotated pseudogene. The sample was memory T cells sorted from blood. The DNA of the CDR3 is TGTGCCAGCAGCAAATCTAAGACAGGGGGCGAGCAGTACGTC. Its protein product is CASSKSKTGGEQYV.